This T cell receptor beta chain emerged from a study of T cell responses to AZD1222 COVID-19 vaccine. Looking at the study overall: Analyses pooled second doses at about 4 or about 12 weeks. Whole-study results and caveats: Spike was spanned by vaccine-associated CD4 TCRs, which were dominant at 160-218 and 743-854.

As concerns this clone: Its antigen is not known.

This CDR3 spans 18 amino acids. V lost 4 bases, J lost 0 bases, and 11 bases stayed unmatched. Germline V lookup: CDR1 KGHDR, CDR2 SFDVKD. The assay was immunoSEQ multiplex PCR, and TCRdb's table has in-frame clones only and misses some. The sample consists of some 120,000 clones, 92% of them appearing once. The rearrangement joins TRBV24-1 to TRBJ1-5; 7 bases agree with TRBD1. The TCR was taken from an adult in good health. The sample in question was peripheral blood, obtained on day 0 of AZD1222 vaccination. The CDR3: CATSEAGTARLSNQPQHF. CDR3 DNA: TGTGCCACCAGTGAGGCCGGGACAGCTCGTCTTAGCAATCAGCCCCAGCATTTT.